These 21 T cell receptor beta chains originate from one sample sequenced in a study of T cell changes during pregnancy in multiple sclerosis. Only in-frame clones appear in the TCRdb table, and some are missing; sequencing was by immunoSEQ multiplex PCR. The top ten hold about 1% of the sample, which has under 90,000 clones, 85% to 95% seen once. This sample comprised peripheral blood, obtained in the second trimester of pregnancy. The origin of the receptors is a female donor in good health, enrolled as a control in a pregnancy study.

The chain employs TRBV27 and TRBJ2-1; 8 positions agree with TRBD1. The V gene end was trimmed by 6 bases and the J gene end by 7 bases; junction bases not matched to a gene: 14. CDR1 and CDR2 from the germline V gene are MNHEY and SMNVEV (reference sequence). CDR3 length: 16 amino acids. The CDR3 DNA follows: TGTGCCAGCAGCCCCTCGACAGGGGAACTAGGGAATGAGCAGTTCTTC. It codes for CASSPSTGELGNEQFF.

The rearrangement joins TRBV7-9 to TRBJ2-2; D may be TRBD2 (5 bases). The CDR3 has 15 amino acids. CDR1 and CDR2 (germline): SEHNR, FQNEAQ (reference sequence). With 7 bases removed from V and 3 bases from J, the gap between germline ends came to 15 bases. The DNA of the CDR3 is TGTGCCAGCACCAAGTGGAGGACGGACACCGGGGAGCTGTTTTTT. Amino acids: CASTKWRTDTGELFF.

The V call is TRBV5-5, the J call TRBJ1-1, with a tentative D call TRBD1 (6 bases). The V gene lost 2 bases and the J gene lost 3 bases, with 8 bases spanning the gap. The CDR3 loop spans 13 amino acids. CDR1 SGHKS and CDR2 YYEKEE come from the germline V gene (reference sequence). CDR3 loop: CASSFNRDTEAFF. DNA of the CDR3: TGTGCCAGCAGCTTCAACAGGGACACTGAAGCTTTCTTT.

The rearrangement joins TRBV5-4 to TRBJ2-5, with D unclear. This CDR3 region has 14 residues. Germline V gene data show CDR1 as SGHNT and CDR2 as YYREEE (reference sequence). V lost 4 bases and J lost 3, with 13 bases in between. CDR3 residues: CASSPGSAKETQYF. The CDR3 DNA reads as TGTGCCAGCAGCCCCGGAAGCGCCAAAGAGACCCAGTACTTC.

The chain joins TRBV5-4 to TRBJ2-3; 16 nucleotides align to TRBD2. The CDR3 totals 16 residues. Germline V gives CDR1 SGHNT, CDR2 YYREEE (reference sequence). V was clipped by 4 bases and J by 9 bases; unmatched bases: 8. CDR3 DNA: TGTGCCAGCAGCATTGGGACTAGCGGGAGGGCGTTAACGCAGTATTTT. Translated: CASSIGTSGRALTQYF.

CDR3 coding DNA: TGTGCCATCACCGAACAGGGGCTCAGCACAGATACGCAGTATTTT. Its protein product is CAITEQGLSTDTQYF. The chain links TRBV10-3 to TRBJ2-3; 7 bases map to TRBD1. Germline lookup yields CDR1 ENHRY and CDR2 SYGVKD. V shed 7 bases and J 0 bases; nucleotides not matched to a gene: 7. The CDR3 loop spans 15 amino acids.

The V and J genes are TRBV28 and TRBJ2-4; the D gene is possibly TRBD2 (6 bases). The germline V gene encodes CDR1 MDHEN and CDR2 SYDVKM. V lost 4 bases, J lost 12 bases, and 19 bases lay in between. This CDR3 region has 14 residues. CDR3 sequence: CASSSYRGLLTQYF. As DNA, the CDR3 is TGTGCCAGCAGTTCGTACCGGGGGTTGCTGACTCAGTACTTC.

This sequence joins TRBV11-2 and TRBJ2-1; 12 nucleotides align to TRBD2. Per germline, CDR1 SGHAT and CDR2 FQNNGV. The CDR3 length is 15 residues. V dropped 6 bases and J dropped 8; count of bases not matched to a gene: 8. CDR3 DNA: TGTGCCAGCAGAAGACTAGCGGGAGTCCTCGATGAGCAGTTCTTC. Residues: CASRRLAGVLDEQFF.

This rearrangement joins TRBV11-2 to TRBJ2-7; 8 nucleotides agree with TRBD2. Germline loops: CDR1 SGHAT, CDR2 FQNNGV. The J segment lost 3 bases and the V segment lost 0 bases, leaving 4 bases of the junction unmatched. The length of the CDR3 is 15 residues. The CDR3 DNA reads TGTGCCAGCAGCTTAGAAGCGGGAGAATACTACGAGCAGTACTTC. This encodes CASSLEAGEYYEQYF.

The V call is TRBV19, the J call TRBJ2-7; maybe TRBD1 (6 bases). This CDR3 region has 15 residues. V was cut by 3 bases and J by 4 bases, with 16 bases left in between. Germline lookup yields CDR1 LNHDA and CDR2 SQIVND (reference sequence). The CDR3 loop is CASSMDREGIYEQYF. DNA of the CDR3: TGTGCCAGTAGTATGGACAGAGAGGGGATTTACGAGCAGTACTTC.

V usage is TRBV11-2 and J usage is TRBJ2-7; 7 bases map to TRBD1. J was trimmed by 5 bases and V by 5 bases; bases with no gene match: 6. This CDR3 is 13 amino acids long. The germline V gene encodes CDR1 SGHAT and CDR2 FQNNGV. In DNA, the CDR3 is TGTGCCAGCAGCAGGGGGCGAGCAGACGAGCAGTACTTC. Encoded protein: CASSRGRADEQYF.

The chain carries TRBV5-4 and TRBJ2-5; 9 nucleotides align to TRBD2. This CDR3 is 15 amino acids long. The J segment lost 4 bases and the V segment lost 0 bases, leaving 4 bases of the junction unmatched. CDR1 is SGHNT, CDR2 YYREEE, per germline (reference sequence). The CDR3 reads CASSLGLAGRETQYF. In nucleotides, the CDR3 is TGTGCCAGCAGCTTGGGGCTAGCGGGGAGAGAGACCCAGTACTTC.

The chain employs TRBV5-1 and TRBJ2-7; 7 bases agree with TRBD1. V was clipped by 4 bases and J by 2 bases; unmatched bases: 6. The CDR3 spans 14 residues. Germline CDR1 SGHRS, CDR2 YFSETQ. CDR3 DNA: TGCGCCAGCAGCCCGACAGGGATGACCTACGAGCAGTACTTC. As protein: CASSPTGMTYEQYF.

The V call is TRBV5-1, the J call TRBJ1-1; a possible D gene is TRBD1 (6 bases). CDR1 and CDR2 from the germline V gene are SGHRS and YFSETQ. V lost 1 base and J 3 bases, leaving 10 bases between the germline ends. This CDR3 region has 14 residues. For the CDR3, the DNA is TGCGCCAGCAGCTTGAGGCAGGGGCACACTGAAGCTTTCTTT. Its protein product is CASSLRQGHTEAFF.

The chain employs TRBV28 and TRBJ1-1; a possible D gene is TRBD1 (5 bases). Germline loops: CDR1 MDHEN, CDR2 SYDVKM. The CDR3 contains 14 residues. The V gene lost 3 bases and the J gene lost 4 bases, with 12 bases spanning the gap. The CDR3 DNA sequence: TGTGCCAGCAGTTTTCAGGGTTTGAGCACTGAAGCTTTCTTT. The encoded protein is CASSFQGLSTEAFF.

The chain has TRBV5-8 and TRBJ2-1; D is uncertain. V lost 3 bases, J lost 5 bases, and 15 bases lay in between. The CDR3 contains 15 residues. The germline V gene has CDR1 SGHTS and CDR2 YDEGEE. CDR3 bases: TGTGCCAGCAGCTCCGACTCTTTGCCCCACAATGAGCAGTTCTTC. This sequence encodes CASSSDSLPHNEQFF.

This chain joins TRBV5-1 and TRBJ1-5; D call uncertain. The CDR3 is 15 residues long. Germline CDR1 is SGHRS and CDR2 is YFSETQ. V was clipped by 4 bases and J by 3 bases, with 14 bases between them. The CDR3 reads CASSPGGRDNQPQHF. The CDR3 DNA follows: TGCGCCAGCAGCCCCGGAGGACGAGACAATCAGCCCCAGCATTTT.

Here the CDR3 reads CASSLKRGAISGNTIYF. The CDR3 coding sequence is TGTGCCAGCAGCTTGAAAAGGGGTGCTATCTCTGGAAACACCATATATTTT. The J gene is TRBJ1-3, the V gene TRBV5-4; tentative D call: TRBD1 (5 bases). The CDR3 runs 17 residues. Germline V gives CDR1 SGHNT, CDR2 YYREEE (reference sequence). Trimming cost V 1 base and J 0 bases, with 14 bases left between them. The variable domain in full, completed from reference TRBV5-4 and TRBJ1-3, reads ETGVTQSPTHLIKTRGQQVTLRCSSQSGHNTVSWYQQALGQGPQFIFQYYREEENGRGNFPPRFSGLQFPNYSSELNVNALELDDSALYLCASSLKRGAISGNTIYFGEGSWLTVV.

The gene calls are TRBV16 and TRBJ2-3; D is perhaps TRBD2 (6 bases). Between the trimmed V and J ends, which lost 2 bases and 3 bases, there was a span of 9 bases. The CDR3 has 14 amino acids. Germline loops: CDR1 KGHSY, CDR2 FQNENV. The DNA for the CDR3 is TGTGCCAGCAGCCAACGGAGCGGGACAGATACGCAGTATTTT. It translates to CASSQRSGTDTQYF.

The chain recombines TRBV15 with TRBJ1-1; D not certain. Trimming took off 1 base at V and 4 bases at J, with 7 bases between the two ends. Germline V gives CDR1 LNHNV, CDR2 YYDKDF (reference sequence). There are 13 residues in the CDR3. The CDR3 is CATSRGYGTEAFF. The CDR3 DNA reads TGTGCCACCAGCAGAGGGTACGGCACTGAAGCTTTCTTT.

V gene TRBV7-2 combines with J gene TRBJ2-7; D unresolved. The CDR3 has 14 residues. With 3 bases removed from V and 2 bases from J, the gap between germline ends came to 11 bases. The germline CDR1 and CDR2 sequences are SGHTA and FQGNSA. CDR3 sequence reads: CASSLSQAAYEQYF. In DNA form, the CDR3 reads TGTGCCAGCAGCTTGTCTCAGGCCGCCTACGAGCAGTACTTC.